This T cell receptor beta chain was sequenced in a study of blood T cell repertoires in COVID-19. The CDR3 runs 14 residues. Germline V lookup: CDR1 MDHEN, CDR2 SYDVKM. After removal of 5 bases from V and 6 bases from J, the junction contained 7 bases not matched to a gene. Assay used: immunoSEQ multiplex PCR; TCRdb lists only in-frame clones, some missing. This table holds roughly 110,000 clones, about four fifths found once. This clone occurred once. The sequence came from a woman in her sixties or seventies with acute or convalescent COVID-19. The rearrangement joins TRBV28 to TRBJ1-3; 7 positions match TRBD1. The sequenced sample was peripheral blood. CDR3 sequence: CASSAPDRKNTIYF. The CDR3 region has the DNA TGTGCCAGCAGTGCCCCGGACAGGAAAAACACCATATATTTT. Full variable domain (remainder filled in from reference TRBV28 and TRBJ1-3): DVKVTQSSRYLVKRTGEKVFLECVQDMDHENMFWYRQDPGLGLRLIYFSYDVKMKEKGDIPEGYSVSREKKERFSLILESASTNQTSMYLCASSAPDRKNTIYFGEGSWLTVV.